The rows below give T cell receptor beta chains drawn from one sample of a study of cytomegalovirus exposure and HLA in healthy donors. Clones were read by immunoSEQ multiplex PCR, and TCRdb kept only the in-frame ones, dropping some. The sample records roughly 330,000 clones, approximately 86% being singletons. What was sequenced was PBMCs. Receptors were obtained from a woman under 40 in good health and CMV-seropositive. Each CDR3 is given with its conserved first and last residue. The order of the fields is V gene, D gene, J gene, clone size, CDR3 length, CDR3 protein, CDR3 DNA. The D gene is left open where the match is weak. For some rows the clone size is stated as once, few or many, or as a class when expanded; others skip it.

v_call: TRBV7-6
d_call: .
j_call: TRBJ2-1
clone_size: .
cdr3_length: 17
cdr3_aa: CASSRSSGGGPIREQFF
cdr3_nt: TGTGCCAGCAGCCGGTCATCAGGGGGAGGGCCGATTAGGGAGCAGTTCTTC

v_call: TRBV10-1
d_call: .
j_call: TRBJ2-7
clone_size: .
cdr3_length: 15
cdr3_aa: CASSESEFYTYEQYF
cdr3_nt: TGCGCCAGCAGTGAGTCCGAATTTTATACGTACGAGCAGTACTTC

v_call: TRBV28
d_call: .
j_call: TRBJ1-5
clone_size: few
cdr3_length: 13
cdr3_aa: CASSFAGGGPQHF
cdr3_nt: TGTGCCAGCAGTTTCGCGGGCGGAGGGCCCCAGCATTTT

v_call: TRBV9
d_call: TRBD1
j_call: TRBJ2-6
clone_size: once
cdr3_length: 17
cdr3_aa: CASSSQGAGSGANVLTF
cdr3_nt: TGTGCCAGCAGCTCGCAGGGGGCAGGCTCTGGGGCCAACGTCCTGACTTTC

v_call: TRBV2
d_call: .
j_call: TRBJ2-7
clone_size: .
cdr3_length: 15
cdr3_aa: CASSEELESSYEQYF
cdr3_nt: TGTGCCAGCAGCGAAGAACTAGAGAGCTCCTACGAGCAGTACTTC

v_call: TRBV5-1
d_call: .
j_call: TRBJ1-1
clone_size: .
cdr3_length: 14
cdr3_aa: CASSLRVENTEAFF
cdr3_nt: TGCGCCAGCAGCTTGCGGGTTGAGAACACTGAAGCTTTCTTT

v_call: TRBV18
d_call: TRBD2
j_call: TRBJ2-7
clone_size: .
cdr3_length: 15
cdr3_aa: CASSPRVAGGLEQYF
cdr3_nt: TGTGCCAGCTCACCCCGGGTAGCGGGGGGGCTCGAGCAGTACTTC

v_call: TRBV6-1
d_call: TRBD1
j_call: TRBJ1-4
clone_size: .
cdr3_length: 16
cdr3_aa: CASSEARGRANEKLFF
cdr3_nt: TGTGCCAGCAGTGAAGCCAGGGGGAGGGCTAATGAAAAACTGTTTTTT

v_call: TRBV9
d_call: .
j_call: TRBJ2-7
clone_size: .
cdr3_length: 14
cdr3_aa: CASSVGSSSYEQYF
cdr3_nt: TGTGCCAGCAGCGTAGGGTCTAGCAGCTACGAGCAGTACTTC

v_call: TRBV27
d_call: .
j_call: TRBJ1-1
clone_size: .
cdr3_length: 14
cdr3_aa: CASHQGTLNTEAFF
cdr3_nt: TGTGCCAGCCACCAGGGGACCTTGAACACTGAAGCTTTCTTT

v_call: TRBV5-1
d_call: .
j_call: TRBJ2-3
clone_size: once
cdr3_length: 14
cdr3_aa: CASSSGARTDTQYF
cdr3_nt: TGCGCCAGCAGCTCGGGTGCTCGCACAGATACGCAGTATTTT

v_call: TRBV7-9
d_call: .
j_call: TRBJ1-2
clone_size: .
cdr3_length: 10
cdr3_aa: CASSLDAYTF
cdr3_nt: TGTGCCAGCAGCTTAGATGCCTACACCTTC

v_call: TRBV5-6
d_call: TRBD1
j_call: TRBJ1-3
clone_size: .
cdr3_length: 16
cdr3_aa: CASSQPGQGSGNTIYF
cdr3_nt: TGTGCCAGCAGCCAGCCGGGACAGGGGTCTGGAAACACCATATATTTT

v_call: TRBV5-5
d_call: .
j_call: TRBJ2-7
clone_size: .
cdr3_length: 16
cdr3_aa: CASSFTRDWQTYEQYF
cdr3_nt: TGTGCCAGCAGCTTCACCCGGGACTGGCAAACCTACGAGCAGTACTTC

v_call: TRBV15
d_call: .
j_call: TRBJ2-3
clone_size: .
cdr3_length: 16
cdr3_aa: CATSFPERHLTDTQYF
cdr3_nt: TGTGCCACCAGCTTCCCGGAGCGACACCTCACAGATACGCAGTATTTT

v_call: TRBV7-3
d_call: .
j_call: TRBJ1-1
clone_size: .
cdr3_length: 14
cdr3_aa: CASSLTGSDTEAFF
cdr3_nt: TGTGCCAGCAGCTTAACCGGCAGCGACACTGAAGCTTTCTTT

v_call: TRBV7-9
d_call: TRBD1
j_call: TRBJ1-2
clone_size: once
cdr3_length: 14
cdr3_aa: CASSLQGAEYGYTF
cdr3_nt: TGTGCCAGCAGCCTACAGGGGGCTGAGTATGGCTACACCTTC

v_call: TRBV6-5
d_call: TRBD1
j_call: TRBJ2-7
clone_size: .
cdr3_length: 13
cdr3_aa: CASSNTGGYEQYF
cdr3_nt: TGTGCCAGCAGTAACACAGGGGGATACGAGCAGTACTTC

v_call: TRBV2
d_call: TRBD1
j_call: TRBJ2-5
clone_size: few
cdr3_length: 11
cdr3_aa: CATGGQGTQYF
cdr3_nt: TGTGCCACAGGCGGACAGGGGACCCAGTACTTC

v_call: TRBV25-1
d_call: .
j_call: TRBJ1-2
clone_size: few
cdr3_length: 14
cdr3_aa: CASLPRGANYGYTF
cdr3_nt: TGTGCCAGCCTCCCCCGAGGGGCGAACTATGGCTACACCTTC

v_call: TRBV6-1
d_call: .
j_call: TRBJ2-7
clone_size: .
cdr3_length: 16
cdr3_aa: CASSEGLGQHAYEQYF
cdr3_nt: TGTGCCAGCAGTGAAGGTCTGGGGCAGCACGCCTACGAGCAGTACTTC

v_call: TRBV28
d_call: TRBD1
j_call: TRBJ2-7
clone_size: .
cdr3_length: 14
cdr3_aa: CASSWVQGAYEQYF
cdr3_nt: TGTGCCAGCAGTTGGGTGCAGGGGGCCTACGAGCAGTACTTC

v_call: TRBV30
d_call: TRBD1
j_call: TRBJ1-1
clone_size: .
cdr3_length: 13
cdr3_aa: CAWINTGGTEAFF
cdr3_nt: TGTGCCTGGATTAATACAGGGGGCACTGAAGCTTTCTTT

v_call: TRBV19
d_call: .
j_call: TRBJ2-7
clone_size: .
cdr3_length: 13
cdr3_aa: CASSITADYEQYF
cdr3_nt: TGTGCCAGTAGTATAACAGCTGACTACGAGCAGTACTTC

v_call: TRBV5-4
d_call: TRBD2
j_call: TRBJ2-7
clone_size: .
cdr3_length: 14
cdr3_aa: CASSHGTSRGEQYF
cdr3_nt: TGTGCCAGCAGCCATGGGACTAGTAGAGGCGAGCAGTACTTC

v_call: TRBV5-4
d_call: TRBD2
j_call: TRBJ2-2
clone_size: .
cdr3_length: 17
cdr3_aa: CASSGGLAGGGTGELFF
cdr3_nt: TGTGCCAGCAGCGGGGGACTAGCGGGAGGTGGGACCGGGGAGCTGTTTTTT

v_call: TRBV11-3
d_call: TRBD2
j_call: TRBJ2-7
clone_size: .
cdr3_length: 14
cdr3_aa: CASSLRGGRYEQYF
cdr3_nt: TGTGCCAGCAGCTTGCGGGGGGGACGCTACGAGCAGTACTTC

v_call: TRBV19
d_call: TRBD1
j_call: TRBJ1-5
clone_size: few
cdr3_length: 16
cdr3_aa: CASPRDRVCLPQPQHF
cdr3_nt: TGTGCCAGTCCCCGGGACAGGGTATGTCTTCCCCAGCCCCAGCATTTT

v_call: TRBV7-9
d_call: TRBD1
j_call: TRBJ2-5
clone_size: .
cdr3_length: 13
cdr3_aa: CASSQGALKTQYF
cdr3_nt: TGTGCCAGCAGCCAGGGGGCTCTAAAGACCCAGTACTTC

v_call: TRBV14
d_call: .
j_call: TRBJ1-3
clone_size: .
cdr3_length: 16
cdr3_aa: CASSQVQGYSGNTIYF
cdr3_nt: TGTGCCAGCAGCCAAGTTCAGGGTTACTCTGGAAACACCATATATTTT

v_call: TRBV7-2
d_call: TRBD1
j_call: TRBJ1-3
clone_size: .
cdr3_length: 13
cdr3_aa: CASSFGTANTIYF
cdr3_nt: TGTGCCAGCAGCTTTGGGACAGCAAACACCATATATTTT

v_call: TRBV28
d_call: .
j_call: TRBJ1-1
clone_size: once
cdr3_length: 12
cdr3_aa: CASSSTTTEAFF
cdr3_nt: TGTGCCAGCAGTTCGACGACCACTGAAGCTTTCTTT

v_call: TRBV29-1
d_call: TRBD1
j_call: TRBJ1-2
clone_size: .
cdr3_length: 12
cdr3_aa: CSVTGAAYGYTF
cdr3_nt: TGCAGCGTAACAGGGGCCGCCTATGGCTACACCTTC

v_call: TRBV4-2
d_call: .
j_call: TRBJ2-2
clone_size: .
cdr3_length: 16
cdr3_aa: CASSQGGTSNTGELFF
cdr3_nt: TGTGCCAGCAGCCAAGGCGGGACTTCGAACACCGGGGAGCTGTTTTTT

v_call: TRBV27
d_call: TRBD1
j_call: TRBJ1-6
clone_size: .
cdr3_length: 21
cdr3_aa: CASSLYPKGQGYAGSNSPLHF
cdr3_nt: TGTGCCAGCAGTTTATATCCAAAAGGACAGGGGTACGCCGGATCCAATTCACCCCTCCACTTT

v_call: TRBV15
d_call: TRBD1
j_call: TRBJ2-7
clone_size: .
cdr3_length: 17
cdr3_aa: CATSREGVGQGPYEQYF
cdr3_nt: TGTGCCACCAGCAGAGAAGGGGTGGGACAGGGACCCTACGAGCAGTACTTC

v_call: TRBV27
d_call: .
j_call: TRBJ1-1
clone_size: .
cdr3_length: 13
cdr3_aa: CASSLSRGTEAFF
cdr3_nt: TGTGCCAGCAGTTTATCACGTGGCACTGAAGCTTTCTTT

v_call: TRBV4-1
d_call: .
j_call: TRBJ2-3
clone_size: .
cdr3_length: 13
cdr3_aa: CASSQGVGPTQYF
cdr3_nt: TGCGCCAGCAGCCAAGGAGTCGGGCCCACGCAGTATTTT

v_call: TRBV13
d_call: TRBD2
j_call: TRBJ2-7
clone_size: .
cdr3_length: 12
cdr3_aa: CASSSDTSVQYF
cdr3_nt: TGTGCCAGCAGCTCCGATACTAGCGTGCAGTACTTC

v_call: TRBV4-3
d_call: .
j_call: TRBJ2-3
clone_size: .
cdr3_length: 15
cdr3_aa: CASSQSDRITDTQYF
cdr3_nt: TGCGCCAGCAGCCAGTCGGACAGAATCACAGATACGCAGTATTTT

v_call: TRBV5-5
d_call: TRBD2
j_call: TRBJ2-7
clone_size: .
cdr3_length: 13
cdr3_aa: CASSGRAIYEQYF
cdr3_nt: TGTGCCAGCAGCGGGAGGGCAATCTACGAGCAGTACTTC